The clone carrying this T cell receptor (beta chain) has just a few counts. This record belongs to a study of patients and donors after allogeneic stem cell transplantation. V shed 4 bases and J shed 11 bases, with 12 bases lying between them. The CDR3 length is 13 residues. Using its own MiXCR run on the RT-PCR reads, TCRdb lists one record per CDR3 protein. The sample has approximately 220,000 distinct CDR3 sequences, more than 35% seen once. The material sequenced was blood, either unsorted or a sorted T cell fraction (not recorded which). The chain has TRBV12-3 or TRBV12-4 and TRBJ1-6; D not resolved. The TCR originated in a human donor who was either an allogeneic HSCT recipient or a stem cell or donor lymphocyte infusion donor (not recorded which). It is not recorded whose cells these are; they may come from a transplant donor. The chain's CDR3 is CASSSEMIPPLHF. The CDR3 region has the DNA TGTGCCAGCAGTTCCGAAATGATACCACCCCTCCACTTT.